These T cell receptor beta chains were read from a single sample in a study of CD8+CD57+ T cells in acquired aplastic anemia. MiXCR was run by TCRdb on the reads, yielding one entry per CDR3 protein. The profile covers about 42,000 distinct CDR3 sequences, with roughly two thirds appearing a single time and under 25% taken by the ten largest. Sequences were obtained from sorted CD4+, CD8+, or CD8+CD57+ T cells (not recorded which) from PBMCs. All receptors derive from a human donor in good health, serving as a control. CDR3s include the opening cysteine and the closing phenylalanine or tryptophan. A D gene is named only where the DNA matches it firmly. Not all rows give a size; the values are once, few, many and, for expanded clones, a class.

V gene: TRBV4-2
J gene: TRBJ2-7
clone size: .
D gene: .
CDR3 DNA: TGTGCCAGCAGCGGCCGGGACGGGGACTCCTACGAGCAGTACTTC
CDR3 protein: CASSGRDGDSYEQYF

V gene: TRBV10-3
J gene: TRBJ1-6
clone size: .
D gene: .
CDR3 DNA: TGTGCCACAACTAGGGAGATCGGTGAGAATTCACCCCTCCACTTT
CDR3 protein: CATTREIGENSPLHF

V gene: TRBV10-3
J gene: TRBJ2-7
clone size: .
D gene: .
CDR3 DNA: TGTGCCACACTCGACAGTACCTACGAGCAGTACTTC
CDR3 protein: CATLDSTYEQYF

V gene: TRBV7-2
J gene: TRBJ2-7
clone size: .
D gene: .
CDR3 DNA: TGTGCCAGCAGCCCCCAGATTAGCTACGAGCAGTACTTC
CDR3 protein: CASSPQISYEQYF

V gene: TRBV7-2
J gene: TRBJ2-2
clone size: .
D gene: .
CDR3 DNA: TGTGCCAGTAGCTTGGAACGGACCGGGGAGCTGTTTTTT
CDR3 protein: CASSLERTGELFF

V gene: TRBV10-3
J gene: TRBJ1-1
clone size: .
D gene: .
CDR3 DNA: TGTGCCATCAGTGACAGGGTTAGCGTGAACACTGAAGCTTTCTTT
CDR3 protein: CAISDRVSVNTEAFF

V gene: TRBV2
J gene: TRBJ1-1
clone size: .
D gene: .
CDR3 DNA: TGTGCCAGCAGTGGAAGTTTCGACACTGAAGCTTTCTTT
CDR3 protein: CASSGSFDTEAFF

V gene: TRBV4-1
J gene: TRBJ1-2
clone size: many
D gene: .
CDR3 DNA: TGCGCCAGCAGCCAAGAAAGTCAGAGATCTGGCTACACCTTC
CDR3 protein: CASSQESQRSGYTF

V gene: TRBV5-4
J gene: TRBJ2-7
clone size: few
D gene: TRBD2
CDR3 DNA: TGCGCCGGCAGCATCGGGACTAGCTATACCTACGAGCAGTACTTC
CDR3 protein: CAGSIGTSYTYEQYF

V gene: TRBV9
J gene: TRBJ1-3
clone size: .
D gene: TRBD1
CDR3 DNA: TGTGCCAGCAGCGTAGCGGGGGGGACAGGGACGGGCAACACCATATATTTT
CDR3 protein: CASSVAGGTGTGNTIYF

V gene: TRBV5-1
J gene: TRBJ2-3
clone size: once
D gene: TRBD2
CDR3 DNA: TGCGCCAGCACCAAGCGGGGGGGCGCGATGGATACGCAGTATTTT
CDR3 protein: CASTKRGGAMDTQYF

V gene: TRBV15
J gene: TRBJ2-5
clone size: .
D gene: .
CDR3 DNA: TGTGCCACCAGCAGAGATCCTGGGGTGGAGACCCAGTACTTC
CDR3 protein: CATSRDPGVETQYF

V gene: TRBV5-1
J gene: TRBJ2-7
clone size: once
D gene: .
CDR3 DNA: TGCGCCAGCAGCGCTGCGACAGGCTTAGGCGAGCAGTACTTC
CDR3 protein: CASSAATGLGEQYF

V gene: TRBV7-8
J gene: TRBJ2-7
clone size: .
D gene: .
CDR3 DNA: TGTGCCTGCCCTCCTCCCGCCACAGGCACATTGACTTACGAGCAGTACTTC
CDR3 protein: CACPPPATGTLTYEQYF

V gene: TRBV29-1
J gene: TRBJ2-1
clone size: .
D gene: TRBD2
CDR3 DNA: TGCAGCGTCGCGACTAGCGGGGGTCCTTCCAATGAGCAGTTCTTC
CDR3 protein: CSVATSGGPSNEQFF

V gene: TRBV29-1
J gene: TRBJ2-7
clone size: .
D gene: .
CDR3 DNA: TGCAAACATGCCGGGGGAAACGAGCAGTACTTC
CDR3 protein: CKHAGGNEQYF

V gene: TRBV19
J gene: TRBJ2-5
clone size: .
D gene: .
CDR3 DNA: TGTGCCAGTAGTATCCGACAGGCGGAGACCCAGTACTTC
CDR3 protein: CASSIRQAETQYF

V gene: TRBV2
J gene: TRBJ1-2
clone size: .
D gene: TRBD1
CDR3 DNA: TGTGCCAGCAGGTCGGACAGGGTCCATGGCTACACCTTC
CDR3 protein: CASRSDRVHGYTF

V gene: TRBV10-3
J gene: TRBJ2-7
clone size: .
D gene: .
CDR3 DNA: TGTGCCATCAGTGACCGCGGTGGGGTCGAGCAGTACTTC
CDR3 protein: CAISDRGGVEQYF

V gene: TRBV19
J gene: TRBJ2-3
clone size: .
D gene: TRBD2
CDR3 DNA: TGTGCCAGTAGTACCCGACTAGCACCAGATACGCAGTATTTT
CDR3 protein: CASSTRLAPDTQYF

V gene: TRBV27
J gene: TRBJ2-1
clone size: many
D gene: .
CDR3 DNA: TGTGCCAGCAGTTCCTCAGGGTCGGGGCAGTTCTTC
CDR3 protein: CASSSSGSGQFF

V gene: TRBV24-1
J gene: TRBJ1-5
clone size: .
D gene: .
CDR3 DNA: TGTGCCACCAGTGATGCCATGGGCTCAAGCAATCAGCCCCAGCATTTT
CDR3 protein: CATSDAMGSSNQPQHF

V gene: TRBV7-3
J gene: TRBJ2-7
clone size: .
D gene: .
CDR3 DNA: TGTGCCAGCAGCCGGGACGGGTCCTACGAGCAGTACTTC
CDR3 protein: CASSRDGSYEQYF

V gene: TRBV6-2/TRBV6-3
J gene: TRBJ1-3
clone size: many
D gene: .
CDR3 DNA: TGTGCCAGCAGTTACGACAGCCTTGGAAACACCATATATTTT
CDR3 protein: CASSYDSLGNTIYF

V gene: TRBV19
J gene: TRBJ1-1
clone size: .
D gene: .
CDR3 DNA: TGTGCCAGTAGTATTTTACAGGGTAGAGGAACTGAAGCTTTCTTT
CDR3 protein: CASSILQGRGTEAFF

V gene: TRBV10-3
J gene: TRBJ2-7
clone size: few
D gene: .
CDR3 DNA: TGTGCCTCCGGATCGGGGTCCTACGAGCAGTACTTC
CDR3 protein: CASGSGSYEQYF

V gene: TRBV29-1
J gene: TRBJ2-1
clone size: .
D gene: .
CDR3 DNA: TGCAGCGCCCTGGCTAGCTCCTACAATGAGCAGTTCTTC
CDR3 protein: CSALASSYNEQFF

V gene: TRBV7-9
J gene: TRBJ2-7
clone size: .
D gene: .
CDR3 DNA: TGTGCCAGCATGACGACAGCGAACTACGAGCAGTACTTC
CDR3 protein: CASMTTANYEQYF

V gene: TRBV10-1
J gene: TRBJ1-1
clone size: .
D gene: .
CDR3 DNA: TGCGCCAGCAGTCAGGACAGATACATGAACACTGAAGCTTTCTTT
CDR3 protein: CASSQDRYMNTEAFF

V gene: TRBV19
J gene: TRBJ2-3
clone size: .
D gene: .
CDR3 DNA: TGTGCCAGCAGCTCGAAGACAGAACCCACAGATACGCAGTATTTT
CDR3 protein: CASSSKTEPTDTQYF

V gene: TRBV7-7
J gene: TRBJ1-1
clone size: .
D gene: .
CDR3 DNA: TGTGCTAGCAGCTTAGACAGTAACACTGAAGCTTTCTTT
CDR3 protein: CASSLDSNTEAFF

V gene: TRBV6-5
J gene: TRBJ1-5
clone size: many
D gene: TRBD1
CDR3 DNA: TGTGCCAGCAGTTACCGACAGGGGTACCAGCCCCAGCATTTT
CDR3 protein: CASSYRQGYQPQHF

V gene: TRBV7-2
J gene: TRBJ2-7
clone size: once
D gene: .
CDR3 DNA: TGTGCCAGCAGCTTAGAACCCTCAGGGAACGAGCAGTACTTC
CDR3 protein: CASSLEPSGNEQYF

V gene: TRBV12-5
J gene: TRBJ2-5
clone size: .
D gene: .
CDR3 DNA: TGTGCTAGTGGTCCCCCGGTGGGAGAGACCCAGTACTTC
CDR3 protein: CASGPPVGETQYF

V gene: TRBV5-6
J gene: TRBJ2-7
clone size: few
D gene: TRBD1
CDR3 DNA: TGTGCCAGCAGCTTCCCGACAGGGGTGAACGAGCAGTACTTC
CDR3 protein: CASSFPTGVNEQYF

V gene: TRBV29-1
J gene: TRBJ1-2
clone size: .
D gene: .
CDR3 DNA: TGCAGCGTTGGAGGGGCGGGCTGGGGCGGAATTCAGTATGGCTACACCTTC
CDR3 protein: CSVGGAGWGGIQYGYTF

V gene: TRBV19
J gene: TRBJ1-1
clone size: .
D gene: .
CDR3 DNA: TGTGCCAGTAGTATGGCGCGGGGGCCCACTGAAGCTTTCTTT
CDR3 protein: CASSMARGPTEAFF

V gene: TRBV11-1
J gene: TRBJ1-2
clone size: .
D gene: TRBD1
CDR3 DNA: TGTGCCAGCAGCCAATCGAACGGGACAGGGAACTATGGCTACACCTTC
CDR3 protein: CASSQSNGTGNYGYTF

V gene: TRBV5-4
J gene: TRBJ2-5
clone size: few
D gene: TRBD2
CDR3 DNA: TGTGCCAGCAGCTTGGCACCCGGGACTAGCGGGGTTGTGGAGACCCAGTACTTC
CDR3 protein: CASSLAPGTSGVVETQYF

V gene: TRBV9
J gene: TRBJ2-2
clone size: .
D gene: .
CDR3 DNA: TGTGCCAGCAGCGGGGAAGGCCGCAGGGACGGGGAGCTGTTTTTT
CDR3 protein: CASSGEGRRDGELFF

V gene: TRBV19
J gene: TRBJ2-1
clone size: .
D gene: .
CDR3 DNA: TGTGCCAGTAGTATCGGTCGCCTACAAGGTGAGCAGTTCTTC
CDR3 protein: CASSIGRLQGEQFF

V gene: TRBV2
J gene: TRBJ2-7
clone size: .
D gene: TRBD1
CDR3 DNA: TGTGCCAGCAGCTTGATCCGGGACAGGGAATACGAGCAGTACTTC
CDR3 protein: CASSLIRDREYEQYF

V gene: TRBV6-2/TRBV6-3
J gene: TRBJ2-7
clone size: many
D gene: TRBD2
CDR3 DNA: TGTGCCACTGGGGACTACTCCTACGAGCAGTACTTC
CDR3 protein: CATGDYSYEQYF

V gene: TRBV5-5
J gene: TRBJ2-7
clone size: .
D gene: .
CDR3 DNA: TGTGCCAGCCTAAGGGACCCTCGGGAGCAGTACTTC
CDR3 protein: CASLRDPREQYF

V gene: TRBV5-8
J gene: TRBJ2-5
clone size: .
D gene: TRBD1
CDR3 DNA: TGTGCCAGCAGCTTCGGGACAGGGGAGTTGGAGACCCAGTACTTC
CDR3 protein: CASSFGTGELETQYF

V gene: TRBV9
J gene: TRBJ2-1
clone size: many
D gene: .
CDR3 DNA: TGTGCCAGCTCCCCCTGGGCCGGCGGCTACAATGAGCAGTTCTTC
CDR3 protein: CASSPWAGGYNEQFF

V gene: TRBV4-1
J gene: TRBJ2-5
clone size: medium-sized
D gene: TRBD1
CDR3 DNA: TGCGCCAGCAGCCATCGACAGGGGGCCGAGACCCAGTACTTC
CDR3 protein: CASSHRQGAETQYF

V gene: TRBV27
J gene: TRBJ1-1
clone size: .
D gene: .
CDR3 DNA: TGTGCCAGCAGTTTATCGTTGGAATCATCGGGTGAAGCTTTCTTT
CDR3 protein: CASSLSLESSGEAFF

V gene: TRBV15
J gene: TRBJ2-3
clone size: .
D gene: .
CDR3 DNA: TGTGCCACCAGCAGAGATGCAGCCACAGATACGCAGTATTTT
CDR3 protein: CATSRDAATDTQYF

V gene: TRBV15
J gene: TRBJ1-6
clone size: .
D gene: .
CDR3 DNA: TGTGCCACTAGCAGAGAGGATGCCAACGGTTCACCCCTCCACTTT
CDR3 protein: CATSREDANGSPLHF

V gene: TRBV7-7
J gene: TRBJ2-5
clone size: once
D gene: .
CDR3 DNA: TGTGCTAGCAGCTTAGGCGGGGCAAACCAAGAGACCCAGTACTTC
CDR3 protein: CASSLGGANQETQYF

V gene: TRBV9
J gene: TRBJ1-2
clone size: .
D gene: .
CDR3 DNA: TGTGCCAGCAGCGGACCAGACGAACTCTACACCTTC
CDR3 protein: CASSGPDELYTF

V gene: TRBV7-9
J gene: TRBJ1-2
clone size: .
D gene: .
CDR3 DNA: TGTGCCAGCAGTTCAGGGGAGGGACTGGACTACACCTTC
CDR3 protein: CASSSGEGLDYTF

V gene: TRBV7-2
J gene: TRBJ2-1
clone size: once
D gene: .
CDR3 DNA: TGTGCCAGCAGCGCCCGAGATGAGCAGTTCTTC
CDR3 protein: CASSARDEQFF

V gene: TRBV29-1
J gene: TRBJ1-2
clone size: .
D gene: TRBD1
CDR3 DNA: TGCAGCGTTCCTCCGACAGGGGGGCCCTATGGCTACACCTTC
CDR3 protein: CSVPPTGGPYGYTF

V gene: TRBV25-1
J gene: TRBJ2-3
clone size: .
D gene: .
CDR3 DNA: TGTGCCAGCAGTGAATGGGGTTCGCAAGATACGCAGTATTTT
CDR3 protein: CASSEWGSQDTQYF

V gene: TRBV7-9
J gene: TRBJ2-7
clone size: .
D gene: .
CDR3 DNA: TGTGCCAGCAGCCCTTGGGGGAGCCACGAGCAGTACTTC
CDR3 protein: CASSPWGSHEQYF